This TCR beta chain comes out of a study of T cells in narcolepsy. About the research overall: Healthy controls were enrolled alongside patients with narcolepsy type 1 or type 2.

This table comes from immunoSEQ multiplex PCR, and its TCRdb copy is limited to in-frame clones, with some not included. Found here are just over 40,000 clones, approximately 88% of them singletons; the top ten hold over 1%. Study-level findings and limits: Comparing one patient's CSF and blood CD4+ clonotypes highlighted HCRT- and TRIB2-specific autoreactive clonotypes. Healthy controls reportedly lacked the autoreactive clonotypes serially found in patients' blood. Autoreactive clone sequences were missing from some blood memory CD4+ repertoires.

Points on this clone: Antigen specificity is unknown.

The sample comprised CD45RA- memory CD4+ T cells from PBMCs. This sequence was found in a human donor with narcolepsy.

CDR3 in DNA: TGTGCCATCAGCCGACAGGGGGCCAACTATGGCTACACCTTC. Amino acid sequence: CAISRQGANYGYTF. The chain is built from TRBV10-3 and TRBJ1-2; 10 nucleotides match TRBD1. V shed 6 bases, J shed 2 bases, and the junction held 3 bases outside the gene matches. The CDR3 loop spans 14 amino acids. Germline V gives CDR1 ENHRY, CDR2 SYGVKD.